This T cell receptor beta chain derives from a study of control samples from healthy donors and cancer patients. Germline V gives CDR1 KGHSH, CDR2 LQKENI. This CDR3 is built from 19 residues. Between the trimmed V and J ends, which lost 3 bases and 4 bases, there was a span of 27 bases. Sequencing was performed with immunoSEQ multiplex PCR; in TCRdb, only in-frame clones are kept and a portion is missing. This table holds some 140,000 clones, roughly nine tenths found once. The V call is TRBV18, the J call TRBJ1-1, with D tentatively TRBD1 (6 bases). The sequence derives from a woman aged 30 to 39 in good health. Sequenced input: blood. In DNA form, the CDR3 reads TGTGCCAGCTCACCCGTTATCCCGGCCGAGGGGGGCCGAGGCACTGAAGCTTTCTTT. It translates to CASSPVIPAEGGRGTEAFF. Combining the CDR3 with reference TRBV18 and TRBJ1-1 gives the whole variable domain NAGVMQNPRHLVRRRGQEARLRCSPMKGHSHVYWYRQLPEEGLKFMVYLQKENIIDESGMPKERFSAEFPKEGPSILRIQQVVRGDSAAYFCASSPVIPAEGGRGTEAFFGQGTRLTVV.